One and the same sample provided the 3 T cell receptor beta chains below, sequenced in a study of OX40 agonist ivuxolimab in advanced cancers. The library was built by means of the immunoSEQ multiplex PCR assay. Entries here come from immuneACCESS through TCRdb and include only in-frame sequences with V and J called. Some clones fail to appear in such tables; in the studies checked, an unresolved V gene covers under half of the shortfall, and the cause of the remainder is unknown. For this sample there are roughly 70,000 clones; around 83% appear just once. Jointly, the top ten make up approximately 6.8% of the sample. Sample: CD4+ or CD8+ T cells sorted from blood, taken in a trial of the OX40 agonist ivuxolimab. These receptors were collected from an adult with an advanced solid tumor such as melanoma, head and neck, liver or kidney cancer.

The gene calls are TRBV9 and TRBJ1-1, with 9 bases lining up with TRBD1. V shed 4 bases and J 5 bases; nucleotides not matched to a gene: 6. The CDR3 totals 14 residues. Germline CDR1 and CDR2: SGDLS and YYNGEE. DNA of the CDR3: TGTGCCAGCAGCTCTGACAGGGGGGGAACTGAAGCTTTCTTT. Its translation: CASSSDRGGTEAFF.

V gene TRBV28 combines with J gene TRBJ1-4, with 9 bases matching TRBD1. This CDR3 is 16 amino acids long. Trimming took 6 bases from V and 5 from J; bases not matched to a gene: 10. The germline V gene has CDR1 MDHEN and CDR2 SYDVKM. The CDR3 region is CASSPHPGTGNEKLFF. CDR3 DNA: TGTGCCAGCAGCCCTCATCCCGGGACAGGGAATGAAAAACTGTTTTTT.

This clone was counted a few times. CDR3 DNA sequence: TGTGCCAGCAGTTTAGAGGAGCTCGGGGGGCTTGAAGCTTTCTTT. It encodes CASSLEELGGLEAFF. V usage is TRBV28 and J usage is TRBJ1-1; maybe TRBD1 (6 bases). The CDR3 length is 15 residues. CDR1 is MDHEN, CDR2 SYDVKM, per germline. Between the trimmed V and J ends, which lost 2 bases and 7 bases, there was a span of 17 bases.